These 24 T cell receptor beta chains were sequenced from one sample in a study of identical twins. TCRdb recomputed calls from the 5' RACE reads with MiXCR, one row per CDR3 protein. The table has nearly 900,000 distinct CDR3 sequences, 9% to 15% seen once; the top ten hold roughly 1.6%. The same sample was also studied in work on yellow fever vaccine responses in identical twins.

Input material: PBMCs. Every receptor here comes from a woman aged 18-29 years in good health.

In its sample, this clonotype was seen a few times. V and J are TRBV7-9 and TRBJ2-5, with 9 bases aligning to TRBD1. This CDR3 region has 17 residues. V was clipped by 6 bases and J by 0 bases; unmatched bases: 11. Germline CDR1 and CDR2: SEHNR and FQNEAQ (reference sequence). The CDR3 loop reads CASSPGPGTGYQETQYF. The DNA of the CDR3 is TGTGCCAGCAGTCCAGGGCCGGGGACAGGGTACCAAGAGACCCAGTACTTC. The whole variable domain, remainder taken from reference TRBV7-9 and TRBJ2-5, is DTGVSQNPRHKITKRGQNVTFRCDPISEHNRLYWYRQTLGQGPEFLTYFQNEAQLEKSRLLSDRFSAERPKGSFSTLEIQRTEQGDSAMYLCASSPGPGTGYQETQYFGPGTRLLVL.

This clonotype turned up a few times. The chain couples TRBV20-1 to TRBJ2-1; 9 bases are shared with TRBD1. The V gene end was trimmed by 3 bases and the J gene end by 6 bases; junction bases not matched to a gene: 12. This CDR3 is built from 16 residues. Germline values: CDR1 DFQATT, CDR2 SNEGSKA (reference sequence). The CDR3 sequence: CSASPWGQGVPNEQFF. The CDR3, as DNA: TGCAGTGCTAGCCCCTGGGGACAGGGTGTTCCCAATGAGCAGTTCTTC.

This chain uses TRBV20-1 with TRBJ2-3; a weak D match, TRBD2 (6 bases). This CDR3 comprises 16 residues. V lost 2 bases and J 2 bases, leaving 17 bases between the germline ends. CDR1 and CDR2 from the germline V gene are DFQATT and SNEGSKA (reference sequence). In DNA form, the CDR3 reads TGCAGTGCTAGATTTCCGGCTAGCGACCTCACAGATACGCAGTATTTT. It encodes CSARFPASDLTDTQYF.

The genes are TRBV6-5 and TRBJ2-3; TRBD2 matches 14 bases. This CDR3 is 16 amino acids long. CDR1 MNHEY and CDR2 SVGAGI come from the germline V gene. Trimming took 2 bases from V and 5 from J; bases not matched to a gene: 3. DNA of the CDR3: TGTGCCAGCAGTTACGGACTAGCGGGGGGACAAGATACGCAGTATTTT. Residues: CASSYGLAGGQDTQYF.

V gene TRBV24-1 combines with J gene TRBJ2-1; 11 bases fit TRBD2. Germline V lookup: CDR1 KGHDR, CDR2 SFDVKD. The CDR3 loop spans 21 amino acids. In nucleotides, the CDR3 is TGTGGGGCCAGTGATCTGCAGCACACCGGGGGAATAGCGGGAGGGGGTGGTGAGCAGTTCTTC. Residues: CGASDLQHTGGIAGGGGEQFF.

The CDR3 bases are TGTGCCAGTAGCGCCGGGACAACTAATGAAAAACTGTTTTTT. This sequence encodes CASSAGTTNEKLFF. The genes are TRBV19 and TRBJ1-4; D unresolved. V lost 6 bases and J 0 bases, leaving 8 bases between the germline ends. Germline-derived CDR1 and CDR2 are LNHDA and SQIVND (reference sequence). The length of the CDR3 is 14 residues.

This clonotype has more than one count but fewer than ten. The chain is built from TRBV11-3 and TRBJ2-7; D is ambiguous. The CDR3 covers 14 residues. Germline CDR1 and CDR2: SGHNT and YENEEA. V was cut by 1 base and J by 2 bases, with 9 bases left in between. CDR3 nucleotide sequence: TGTGCCAGCAGCTTAGCAGGCACCCCCTACGAGCAGTACGTC. Its translation: CASSLAGTPYEQYV.

This clonotype was seen more than once but under ten times. The V call is TRBV12-3 or TRBV12-4, the J call TRBJ2-1; 7 bases are a match to TRBD1. This CDR3 contains 14 residues. V dropped 2 bases and J dropped 8; count of bases not matched to a gene: 6. CDR3 residues: CASSLQGEGDEQFF. As DNA, the CDR3 is TGTGCCAGCAGTTTACAGGGGGAAGGAGATGAGCAGTTCTTC.

Ten or more counts support this clonotype. This chain uses TRBV5-1 with TRBJ1-5; 12 nucleotides line up with TRBD1. The CDR3 is made up of 16 amino acids. CDR1 SGHRS and CDR2 YFSETQ come from the germline V gene. V gave up 0 bases and J gave up 5 bases; unmatched junction bases: 3. The CDR3 sequence is CASSLGDRGPDQPQHF. The CDR3 DNA is TGCGCCAGCAGCTTGGGGGACAGGGGGCCAGATCAGCCCCAGCATTTT. Filled out from reference TRBV5-1 and TRBJ1-5, the complete variable domain reads KAGVTQTPRYLIKTRGQQVTLSCSPISGHRSVSWYQQTPGQGLQFLFEYFSETQRNKGNFPGRFSGRQFSNSRSEMNVSTLELGDSALYLCASSLGDRGPDQPQHFGDGTRLSIL.

Ten or more counts support this clonotype. This chain uses TRBV29-1 with TRBJ2-4; D gene unclear. The CDR3 loop spans 14 amino acids. The germline gives CDR1 SQVTM, CDR2 ANQGSEA. The ends were cut back, 2 bases at V and 0 bases at J, with 8 bases in the middle. CDR3 protein: CSVETRLAKNIQYF. DNA of the CDR3: TGCAGCGTTGAAACCCGGCTAGCCAAAAACATTCAGTACTTC. Filled out from reference TRBV29-1 and TRBJ2-4, the complete variable domain reads SAVISQKPSRDICQRGTSLTIQCQVDSQVTMMFWYRQQPGQSLTLIATANQGSEATYESGFVIDKFPISRPNLTFSTLTVSNMSPEDSSIYLCSVETRLAKNIQYFGAGTRLSVL.

In its sample, this clonotype was seen a few times. The chain uses TRBV5-1 and TRBJ2-5; D call uncertain. There are 13 residues in the CDR3. V shed 4 bases and J shed 7 bases, with 14 bases lying between them. The germline gives CDR1 SGHRS, CDR2 YFSETQ. CDR3 sequence: CASSVDGPRTQYF. The CDR3 nucleotides read TGCGCCAGCAGCGTGGACGGCCCGCGGACCCAGTACTTC.

This clonotype has at least ten counts. The genes are TRBV10-3 and TRBJ1-1; the match to TRBD1 covers 11 bases. This CDR3 region has 17 residues. The germline CDR1 and CDR2 sequences are ENHRY and SYGVKD. Losses at the gene ends were 10 bases for V and 2 bases for J; bases not matched to a gene: 15. DNA of the CDR3: TGTGCCAACCCACAATCCGGACAGGGGGCACTAAACACTGAAGCTTTCTTT. Its translation: CANPQSGQGALNTEAFF.

This clonotype was seen a few times. The chain recombines TRBV6-1 with TRBJ2-2; TRBD2 agrees at 16 bases. J lost 7 bases, V lost 8 bases, and 13 bases had no gene match. This CDR3 comprises 18 residues. Germline loops: CDR1 MNHNS, CDR2 SASEGT. The CDR3 is CASYGSGLAGGRIGELFF. The DNA for the CDR3 is TGTGCCAGCTATGGATCGGGACTAGCGGGAGGGCGGATCGGGGAGCTGTTTTTT.

This clonotype was recorded a few times. This chain connects TRBV7-9 to TRBJ2-7, with D perhaps TRBD2 (6 bases). The V gene's germline CDR1 is SEHNR and CDR2 FQNEAQ (reference sequence). The V end was cut by 0 bases, the J end by 7 bases, with 16 bases between. This CDR3 is built from 15 residues. CDR3 amino acids: CASSLASDYLVEQYF. DNA of the CDR3: TGTGCCAGCAGCTTAGCCTCGGACTACCTAGTGGAGCAGTACTTC.

This sequence joins TRBV24-1 and TRBJ2-1; D gene uncertain. CDR1 and CDR2 from the germline V gene are KGHDR and SFDVKD. V gave up 4 bases and J gave up 8 bases, with 17 bases separating them. The CDR3 has 15 residues. The CDR3 here is CATSEQTGRSDEQFF. CDR3 nucleotides: TGTGCCACCAGTGAGCAAACGGGCCGATCTGATGAGCAGTTCTTC.

This clonotype was seen just once. The J gene is TRBJ2-1, the V gene TRBV10-3, with TRBD2 identical over 13 bases. The DNA end is a closer match to TRBJ2-7, so the J assignment may be wrong. CDR1 ENHRY and CDR2 SYGVKD come from the germline V gene. This CDR3 is 15 amino acids long. CDR3 loop: CAIRKLAGGLDEQYF. Written as DNA, the CDR3 is TGTGCCATCAGAAAACTAGCGGGAGGGCTCGATGAGCAGTACTTC.

At least ten counts were recorded for this clonotype. This rearrangement joins TRBV5-1 to TRBJ2-3, with a weak D call TRBD2 (7 bases). The CDR3 is made up of 15 amino acids. Germline values: CDR1 SGHRS, CDR2 YFSETQ. Trimming took off 2 bases at V and 3 bases at J, with 13 bases between the two ends. CDR3 loop: CASSFLGGQTDTQYF. In DNA form, the CDR3 reads TGCGCCAGCAGCTTCCTCGGGGGGCAGACAGATACGCAGTATTTT.

This clonotype came up a few times. V gene TRBV15 combines with J gene TRBJ2-2, with TRBD1 identical over 8 bases. The V gene's germline CDR1 is LNHNV and CDR2 YYDKDF (reference sequence). The CDR3 length is 15 residues. The ends lost 0 bases at V and 3 bases at J; junction bases unmatched: 0. CDR3 amino acids: CATSRDRGHTGELFF. The CDR3 bases are TGTGCCACCAGCAGAGACAGGGGGCACACCGGGGAGCTGTTTTTT.

This clonotype was detected ten times or more. The chain combines TRBV7-9 with TRBJ1-1; no clear D. V lost 5 bases, J lost 0 bases, and 13 bases lay in between. This CDR3 is built from 15 residues. Germline CDR1 reads SEHNR; CDR2 reads FQNEAQ (reference sequence). CDR3 sequence reads: CASSPVEGLNTEAFF. CDR3 DNA sequence: TGTGCCAGCAGCCCTGTAGAAGGCCTGAACACTGAAGCTTTCTTT.

V and J are TRBV15 and TRBJ2-3; D gene unclear. V was pared by 8 bases and J by 1 base, with 10 bases between. This CDR3 contains 13 residues. Germline-derived CDR1 and CDR2 are LNHNV and YYDKDF (reference sequence). The DNA for the CDR3 is TGTGCCACCCGGGCCGAAGGCACAGATACGCAGTATTTT. It specifies CATRAEGTDTQYF.

CDR3 sequence: CSALKAFGADTQYF. In DNA, the CDR3 is TGCAGTGCTCTAAAGGCCTTCGGAGCAGATACGCAGTATTTT. This chain connects TRBV20-1 to TRBJ2-3; D not resolved. In germline, CDR1 is DFQATT, CDR2 SNEGSKA (reference sequence). V was shortened by 5 bases and J by 4 bases, with 16 bases between the two germline ends. The CDR3 runs to 14 residues.

This chain uses TRBV9 with TRBJ2-1, with D perhaps TRBD1 (6 bases). Germline-derived CDR1 and CDR2 are SGDLS and YYNGEE. The CDR3 is 15 amino acids. Trimming left V 0 bases short and J 4 bases short, with 11 bases between. The DNA of the CDR3 is TGTGCCAGCAGCGTAGGGGCCAGGGGTTACAATGAGCAGTTCTTC. Its protein product is CASSVGARGYNEQFF.

This clonotype has just a few counts. The CDR3 region is CASSIWTGDYEQYF. The DNA for the CDR3 is TGTGCCAGTAGTATCTGGACAGGGGATTACGAGCAGTACTTC. V usage is TRBV19 and J usage is TRBJ2-7; 9 bases match TRBD1. Germline V gene lookup returns CDR1 LNHDA and CDR2 SQIVND (reference sequence). Trimming cost V 3 bases and J 4 bases; bases outside gene matches: 4. CDR3 length equals 14 residues.

This clonotype was observed a few times. The rearrangement joins TRBV3-1 to TRBJ2-1, with 11 nucleotides matching TRBD2. Germline-derived CDR1 and CDR2 are LGHDT and YNNKEL (reference sequence). The CDR3 totals 16 residues. Trimming removed 4 bases from V and 4 bases from J; junction bases left unmatched: 6. DNA for the CDR3: TGTGCCAGCAGCCCGCAGACTAGCGGGGCGTACAATGAGCAGTTCTTC. Protein product: CASSPQTSGAYNEQFF.